This T cell receptor (beta chain) derives from a study of T cell responses to AZD1222 COVID-19 vaccine. Turning to the study itself: Second doses at about 4 or about 12 weeks were pooled.

Whole-study results and caveats: Of spike-specific TCRs, nearly half reportedly target regions left unmutated in variants. Dominant CD4 TCR responses targeted spike regions 160-218 and 743-854. Samples come after the peak T cell response, not at day 14.

With respect to this clone: Antigen: not known.

The V end lost 6 bases, the J end lost 5 bases, and 8 bases lay between the germline ends. Germline CDR1 and CDR2: MNHNY and SVGAGI (reference sequence). This CDR3 has 12 residues. TCRdb's copy holds only in-frame clones and misses some; the assay was immunoSEQ multiplex PCR. Of some 150,000 clones in the sample, roughly 92% are singletons; the top ten hold about 5%. Here the sequenced sample was peripheral blood, taken on day 0 of AZD1222 vaccination. The receptor comes from an adult in good health. The chain joins TRBV6-6 to TRBJ2-4; the D call may be TRBD1 or TRBD2 (6 bases each). CDR3 sequence: CASRGGENIQYF. DNA of the CDR3: TGTGCCAGCAGGGGGGGCGAAAACATTCAGTACTTC.